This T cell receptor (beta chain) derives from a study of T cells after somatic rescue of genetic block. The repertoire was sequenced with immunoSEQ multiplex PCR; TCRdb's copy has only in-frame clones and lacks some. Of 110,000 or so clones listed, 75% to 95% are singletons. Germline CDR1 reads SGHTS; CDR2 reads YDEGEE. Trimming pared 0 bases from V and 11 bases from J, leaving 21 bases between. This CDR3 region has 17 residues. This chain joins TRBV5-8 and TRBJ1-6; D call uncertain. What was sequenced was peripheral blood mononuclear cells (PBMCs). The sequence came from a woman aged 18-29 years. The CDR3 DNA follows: TGTGCCAGCAGCTTGGTATCCCGAGTACCCCCGGATGCACCCCTCCACTTT. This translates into CASSLVSRVPPDAPLHF.